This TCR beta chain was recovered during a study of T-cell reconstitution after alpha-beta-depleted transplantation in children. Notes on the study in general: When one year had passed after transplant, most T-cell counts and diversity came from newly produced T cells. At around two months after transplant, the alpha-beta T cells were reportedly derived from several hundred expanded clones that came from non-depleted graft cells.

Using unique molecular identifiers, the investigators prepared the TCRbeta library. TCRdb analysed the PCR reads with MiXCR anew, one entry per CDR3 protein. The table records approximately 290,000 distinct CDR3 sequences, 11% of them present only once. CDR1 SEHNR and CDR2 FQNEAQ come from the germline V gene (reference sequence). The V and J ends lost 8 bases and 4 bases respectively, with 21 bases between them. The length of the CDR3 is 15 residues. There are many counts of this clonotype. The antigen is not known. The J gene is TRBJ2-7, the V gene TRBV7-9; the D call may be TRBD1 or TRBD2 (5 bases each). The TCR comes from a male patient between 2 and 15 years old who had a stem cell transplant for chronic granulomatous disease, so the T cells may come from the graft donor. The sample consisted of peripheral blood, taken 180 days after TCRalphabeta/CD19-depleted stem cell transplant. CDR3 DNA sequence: TGTGCCAGCCGACCTTCAGGGAGTATCCCTTACGAGCAGTACTTC. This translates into CASRPSGSIPYEQYF.